This T cell receptor beta chain was identified in a study of patients and donors after allogeneic stem cell transplantation. This clonotype was detected a few times. MiXCR, applied by TCRdb to the RT-PCR reads, yields one record per CDR3 protein. The table has about 110,000 distinct CDR3 sequences, roughly 37% seen once. Specimen: blood, either unsorted or a sorted T cell fraction (not recorded which). The receptor was isolated from a human donor who was either an allogeneic HSCT recipient or a stem cell or donor lymphocyte infusion donor (not recorded which). It is not recorded whose cells these are; they may come from a transplant donor.

CDR3 sequence (DNA): TGTGCCAGCAGTCGGACAGGGGGCGGATACACTGAAGCTTTCTTT. Residues: CASSRTGGGYTEAFF. The chain combines TRBV27 with TRBJ1-1, with TRBD1 matching over 11 bases. Trimming took 5 bases from V and 3 from J; bases not matched to a gene: 5. The CDR3 is 15 amino acids. The germline gives CDR1 MNHEY, CDR2 SMNVEV (reference sequence).